These 3 T cell receptor beta chains were sequenced from one sample in a study of Tregs in tolerant kidney transplant recipients. Only in-frame clones appear in the TCRdb table, and some are missing; sequencing was by immunoSEQ multiplex PCR. The sample carries some 90,000 clones, roughly nine tenths recorded once. The sequenced sample was CD8+ T cells from blood. These receptors were taken from a human donor in good health.

This rearrangement joins TRBV11-2 to TRBJ2-2; D unresolved. V was pared by 5 bases and J by 0 bases, with 13 bases between. CDR3 length: 16 amino acids. CDR1 SGHAT and CDR2 FQNNGV come from the germline V gene. The CDR3 DNA follows: TGTGCCAGCAGCCGTATAGCAGAAACGAACACCGGGGAGCTGTTTTTT. Translation gives CASSRIAETNTGELFF. The full variable domain, completed using reference TRBV11-2 and TRBJ2-2, is EAGVAQSPRYKIIEKRQSVAFWCNPISGHATLYWYQQILGQGPKLLIQFQNNGVVDDSQLPKDRFSAERLKGVDSTLKIQPAKLEDSAVYLCASSRIAETNTGELFFGEGSRLTVL.

Remarks on this clone: A read error may produce the germline difference seen at one junction end. The chain links TRBV12-5 to TRBJ1-1; D ambiguous. The germline V gene encodes CDR1 LGHNT and CDR2 FRNRAP. This CDR3 is built from 19 residues. The CDR3 DNA reads as TGTGCTAGTGGTTTTAAACGAGATCGAAAGGAGTTGGAGAACGCTGAAGCTTTCTTT. Amino acid sequence: CASGFKRDRKELENAEAFF.

This clone came up once. The chain employs TRBV10-3 and TRBJ2-7; D is unresolved. The CDR3 contains 12 residues. V lost 4 bases and J lost 2, with 6 bases in between. Per germline, CDR1 ENHRY and CDR2 SYGVKD. The CDR3 DNA follows: TGTGCCATCAGTGGTACACCCTACGAGCAGTACTTC. This sequence encodes CAISGTPYEQYF.